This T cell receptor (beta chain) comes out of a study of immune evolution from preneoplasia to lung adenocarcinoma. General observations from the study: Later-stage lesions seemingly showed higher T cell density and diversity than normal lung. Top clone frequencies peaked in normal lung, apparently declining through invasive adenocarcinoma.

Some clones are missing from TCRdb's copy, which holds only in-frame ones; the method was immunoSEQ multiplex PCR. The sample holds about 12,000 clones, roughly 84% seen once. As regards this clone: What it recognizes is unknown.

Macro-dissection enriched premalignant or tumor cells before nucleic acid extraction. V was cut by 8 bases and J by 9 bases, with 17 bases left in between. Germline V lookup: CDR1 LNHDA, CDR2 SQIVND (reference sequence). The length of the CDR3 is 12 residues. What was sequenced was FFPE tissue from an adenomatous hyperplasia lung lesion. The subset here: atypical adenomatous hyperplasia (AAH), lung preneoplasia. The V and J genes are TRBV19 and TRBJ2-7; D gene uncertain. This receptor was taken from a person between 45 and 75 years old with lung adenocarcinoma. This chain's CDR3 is CASLSPTRMQYF. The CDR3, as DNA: TGTGCCAGTCTCTCACCCACTCGGATGCAGTACTTC. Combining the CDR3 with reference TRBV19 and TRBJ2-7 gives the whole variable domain DGGITQSPKYLFRKEGQNVTLSCEQNLNHDAMYWYRQDPGQGLRLIYYSQIVNDFQKGDIAEGYSVSREKKESFPLTVTSAQKNPTAFYLCASLSPTRMQYFGPGTRLTVT.